The 26 T cell receptor beta chains below were found in one sample sequenced in a study of cytomegalovirus exposure and HLA in healthy donors. Vbeta (60) and Jbeta (13) primers were used in the PCR. Profiling relied on immunoSEQ multiplex PCR, and the TCRdb table lists in-frame clones only, not all of them. The sample contains fewer than 200,000 clones, 80% to 90% of which appear only once. Specimen: PBMCs. These receptors were taken from a man aged 30 to 39 in good health and CMV-seropositive.

V is TRBV2 and J is TRBJ2-1; D is possibly TRBD2 (6 bases). The V gene's germline CDR1 is SNHLY and CDR2 FYNNEI. This CDR3 has 17 residues. V was cut by 6 bases and J by 4 bases, with 22 bases left in between. In DNA, the CDR3 is TGTGCCAGCAGCGACGGGGGTTTGGCTAGTCAATACAATGAGCAGTTCTTC. Its protein product is CASSDGGLASQYNEQFF.

This clone was observed once. The genes are TRBV5-4 and TRBJ1-2; D not certain. V shed 0 bases and J shed 8 bases, with 23 bases lying between them. The CDR3 contains 17 residues. The germline V gene has CDR1 SGHNT and CDR2 YYREEE (reference sequence). The CDR3 sequence is CASSLAPGMGPVFGYTF. CDR3 bases: TGTGCCAGCAGCTTGGCTCCAGGAATGGGCCCAGTTTTCGGCTACACCTTC.

The chain is built from TRBV27 and TRBJ2-1, with 12 bases identical to TRBD2. V lost 4 bases to trimming and J lost 5 bases; unmatched junction nucleotides: 6. CDR1 and CDR2 from the germline V gene are MNHEY and SMNVEV (reference sequence). There are 16 residues in the CDR3. The CDR3 DNA sequence: TGTGCCAGCAGTTCCATCGGACTAGCGGGAAACAATGAGCAGTTCTTC. It codes for CASSSIGLAGNNEQFF.

This clone has just a few counts. The V call is TRBV5-4, the J call TRBJ2-5, with TRBD1 identical over 7 bases. Germline assignment: CDR1 SGHNT and CDR2 YYREEE (reference sequence). The CDR3 extends over 19 amino acids. V lost 1 base and J lost 5; bases outside the gene matches: 20. The CDR3 sequence: CASSLLGTDSDWEWETQYF. In DNA, the CDR3 is TGTGCCAGCAGCTTGCTCGGGACAGATTCGGACTGGGAATGGGAGACCCAGTACTTC.

This rearrangement joins TRBV5-5 to TRBJ1-3, with D unresolved. The V gene lost 4 bases and the J gene lost 0 bases, with 14 bases spanning the gap. Germline CDR1 SGHKS, CDR2 YYEKEE (reference sequence). The CDR3 is 16 residues long. The CDR3 sequence is CASSRKTDFSGNTIYF. In DNA form, the CDR3 reads TGTGCCAGCAGCCGAAAGACGGACTTCTCTGGAAACACCATATATTTT.

The chain employs TRBV7-9 and TRBJ1-1, with 7 bases fitting TRBD1. Germline V CDR1 and CDR2: SEHNR, FQNEAQ (reference sequence). The CDR3 runs to 13 residues. Losses at the gene ends were 5 bases for V and 10 bases for J; bases not matched to a gene: 10. The CDR3 region is CASSPRQGERAFF. For the CDR3, the DNA is TGTGCCAGCAGCCCCCGACAGGGCGAAAGAGCTTTCTTT.

The CDR3, as DNA: TGTGCCACCAGCAGAGCAGGTACCTACAATGAGCAGTTCTTC. It is translated as CATSRAGTYNEQFF. The chain combines TRBV15 with TRBJ2-1; D not certain. V gave up 1 base and J gave up 2 bases, with 6 bases separating them. The germline gives CDR1 LNHNV, CDR2 YYDKDF (reference sequence). CDR3 length: 14 amino acids.

This chain connects TRBV7-3 to TRBJ2-1, with 7 bases fitting TRBD1. Trimming cost V 2 bases and J 2 bases; bases outside gene matches: 15. Germline CDR1 is SGHTA and CDR2 is FQGTGA. The CDR3 contains 19 residues. In nucleotides, the CDR3 is TGTGCCAGCAGCTTAGAAGGACAGGTGAAAGGGGTTCCCTACAATGAGCAGTTCTTC. Residues: CASSLEGQVKGVPYNEQFF.

The chain joins TRBV18 to TRBJ2-3, with a weak D call TRBD1 (5 bases). The CDR3 is 16 residues long. V lost 2 bases to trimming and J lost 6 bases, with 18 bases between them. The germline gives CDR1 KGHSH, CDR2 LQKENI. This chain's CDR3 is CASSPGIQGSTDTQYF. CDR3 nucleotides: TGTGCCAGCTCACCAGGAATTCAGGGATCAACCGATACGCAGTATTTT.

The V gene is TRBV7-8, the J gene TRBJ2-1; TRBD2 matches 13 bases. V lost 4 bases to trimming and J lost 6 bases; unmatched junction nucleotides: 9. CDR1 and CDR2 from the germline V gene are SGHVS and FQNEAQ. This CDR3 has 17 amino acids. CDR3: CASSSGETSGRSNEQFF. As DNA, the CDR3 is TGTGCCAGCAGCTCGGGAGAGACTAGCGGGAGGAGCAATGAGCAGTTCTTC.

V gene TRBV6-1 combines with J gene TRBJ2-4, with 8 bases lining up with TRBD2. Germline V lookup: CDR1 MNHNS, CDR2 SASEGT. The CDR3 has 12 amino acids. After removal of 6 bases from V and 9 bases from J, the junction contained 4 bases not matched to a gene. The CDR3: CASRRLASIQYF. The CDR3 DNA reads as TGTGCCAGCAGGCGACTAGCGAGCATTCAGTACTTC.

The gene calls are TRBV5-1 and TRBJ2-2; D is unresolved. The CDR3 sequence is 14 residues long. Trimming shortened V by 2 bases and J by 3 bases, and 8 bases separated the two germline ends. Germline lookup yields CDR1 SGHRS and CDR2 YFSETQ. CDR3 in DNA: TGCGCCAGCAGCTTTAACAGTCACACCGGGGAGCTGTTTTTT. The encoded protein is CASSFNSHTGELFF.

Details on this clone: Distinct nucleotide sequences in the sample also encode this CDR3. The V and J genes are TRBV11-3 and TRBJ2-5, with D possibly TRBD1 on 5 matching bases. The germline V gene encodes CDR1 SGHNT and CDR2 YENEEA. The V and J ends lost 5 bases and 1 base respectively, with 8 bases between them. The CDR3 totals 13 residues. CDR3 region: CASSLGPQETQYF. In DNA, the CDR3 is TGTGCCAGCAGCCTGGGGCCCCAAGAGACCCAGTACTTC.

V and J are TRBV4-1 and TRBJ2-7; D unresolved. The V end lost 2 bases, the J end lost 2 bases, and 16 bases lay between the germline ends. Germline V lookup: CDR1 MGHRA, CDR2 YSYEKL. The CDR3 is 16 residues long. The CDR3 sequence is CASSQQLTPLPYEQYF. CDR3 sequence (DNA): TGCGCCAGCAGCCAACAATTAACACCTTTACCCTACGAGCAGTACTTC.

This chain links TRBV7-8 with TRBJ2-1, with D maybe TRBD2 (6 bases). The CDR3 sequence is 15 residues long. Germline V CDR1 and CDR2: SGHVS, FQNEAQ. Deletions cut 0 bases from V and 8 bases from J, with 14 bases between. Written as DNA, the CDR3 is TGTGCCAGCAGCTTAGCGTTCGGGAGTTCTGATGAGCAGTTCTTC. Its protein product is CASSLAFGSSDEQFF.

This clone came up a few times. The chain has TRBV4-2 and TRBJ1-1; TRBD1 might be the D (5 bases). Germline V gene lookup returns CDR1 LGHNA and CDR2 YNFKEQ. Trimming stripped 4 bases from V and 4 bases from J, with 13 bases between. The CDR3 has 14 amino acids. CDR3 nucleotide sequence: TGTGCCAGCAGCCCGTCAGGGATTTTCACTGAAGCTTTCTTT. This sequence encodes CASSPSGIFTEAFF.

The V and J genes are TRBV11-2 and TRBJ1-1; the D is unclear. Germline CDR1 is SGHAT and CDR2 is FQNNGV. CDR3 length equals 14 residues. V gave up 6 bases and J gave up 0 bases, with 11 bases separating them. In DNA form, the CDR3 reads TGTGCCAGCAGTCGAGGGATATTGAACACTGAAGCTTTCTTT. This encodes CASSRGILNTEAFF. Full variable domain (missing parts from reference TRBV11-2 and TRBJ1-1): EAGVAQSPRYKIIEKRQSVAFWCNPISGHATLYWYQQILGQGPKLLIQFQNNGVVDDSQLPKDRFSAERLKGVDSTLKIQPAKLEDSAVYLCASSRGILNTEAFFGQGTRLTVV.

The chain employs TRBV4-3 and TRBJ2-1; TRBD2 is a possible D gene (5 bases). Germline V gives CDR1 LGHNA, CDR2 YSLEER. The CDR3 runs 16 residues. V dropped 1 base and J dropped 0 bases, with 10 bases sitting between them. The CDR3 DNA is TGCGCCAGCAGCCAAGGACTATCCAGCTCCTACAATGAGCAGTTCTTC. Amino acids: CASSQGLSSSYNEQFF.

The chain carries TRBV27 and TRBJ2-7; D is possibly TRBD2 (6 bases). The V and J ends lost 5 bases and 1 base respectively, with 12 bases between them. Germline loops: CDR1 MNHEY, CDR2 SMNVEV (reference sequence). CDR3 length: 14 amino acids. The CDR3 reads CASSTTSRSYEQYF. For the CDR3, the DNA is TGTGCCAGCAGTACGACTAGTAGGTCCTACGAGCAGTACTTC.

A single count supports this clone. The genes are TRBV7-9 and TRBJ2-1; no reliable D call. The length of the CDR3 is 10 residues. The germline gives CDR1 SEHNR, CDR2 FQNEAQ (reference sequence). V shed 8 bases and J shed 5 bases, with 4 bases lying between them. The CDR3 nucleotides read TGTGCCAGCGGAGACAATGAGCAGTTCTTC. Protein: CASGDNEQFF.

This clone has a handful of counts. The chain couples TRBV7-9 to TRBJ2-1; 13 bases align to TRBD2. V was pared by 4 bases and J by 2 bases, with 5 bases of the junction left unmatched. Germline V lookup: CDR1 SEHNR, CDR2 FQNEAQ (reference sequence). This CDR3 has 17 residues. CDR3 nucleotides: TGTGCCAGCAGCTGGACTAGCGGGAGTCTGACCTACAATGAGCAGTTCTTC. Protein sequence: CASSWTSGSLTYNEQFF.

Written as DNA, the CDR3 is TGCGCCAGCAGCCAAGATGGGGCAGGATACAATGAGCAGTTCTTC. Translating it yields CASSQDGAGYNEQFF. This chain connects TRBV4-3 to TRBJ2-1, with D perhaps matching TRBD1 (5 bases). The V gene lost 0 bases and the J gene lost 4 bases, with 10 bases spanning the gap. The CDR3 sequence is 15 residues long. The germline CDR1 and CDR2 sequences are LGHNA and YSLEER.

V usage is TRBV18 and J usage is TRBJ1-1, with 8 bases lining up with TRBD1. V was pared by 4 bases and J by 5 bases, with 6 bases of the junction left unmatched. The CDR3 has 14 residues. CDR1 and CDR2 (germline): KGHSH, LQKENI. CDR3: CASSRSGGETEAFF. CDR3 nucleotide sequence: TGTGCCAGCTCACGGTCAGGGGGCGAAACTGAAGCTTTCTTT.

The chain is built from TRBV19 and TRBJ2-1, with a weak D call TRBD1 (6 bases). With 4 bases removed from V and 8 bases from J, the gap between germline ends came to 9 bases. Germline V gene lookup returns CDR1 LNHDA and CDR2 SQIVND (reference sequence). This CDR3 contains 12 residues. The CDR3 loop reads CASSKQGYEQFF. For the CDR3, the DNA is TGTGCCAGTAGTAAACAGGGATATGAGCAGTTCTTC.

J is TRBJ1-5 and V is TRBV6-6, with TRBD1 matching 7 bases. The CDR3 contains 16 residues. V dropped 0 bases and J dropped 7; count of bases not matched to a gene: 9. The germline CDR1 and CDR2 sequences are MNHNY and SVGAGI (reference sequence). CDR3 loop: CASSYSITGVNQPQHF. For the CDR3, the DNA is TGTGCCAGCAGTTACTCGATTACAGGGGTAAACCAGCCCCAGCATTTT.

This clone was seen only once. The rearrangement joins TRBV20-1 to TRBJ2-7; 9 bases line up with TRBD1. Germline V gene lookup returns CDR1 DFQATT and CDR2 SNEGSKA (reference sequence). Losses at the gene ends were 5 bases for V and 12 bases for J; bases not matched to a gene: 8. The CDR3 has 11 residues. The CDR3 protein is CSAWDRDGVYV. CDR3 nucleotide sequence: TGCAGTGCTTGGGACAGGGACGGGGTGTACGTC.